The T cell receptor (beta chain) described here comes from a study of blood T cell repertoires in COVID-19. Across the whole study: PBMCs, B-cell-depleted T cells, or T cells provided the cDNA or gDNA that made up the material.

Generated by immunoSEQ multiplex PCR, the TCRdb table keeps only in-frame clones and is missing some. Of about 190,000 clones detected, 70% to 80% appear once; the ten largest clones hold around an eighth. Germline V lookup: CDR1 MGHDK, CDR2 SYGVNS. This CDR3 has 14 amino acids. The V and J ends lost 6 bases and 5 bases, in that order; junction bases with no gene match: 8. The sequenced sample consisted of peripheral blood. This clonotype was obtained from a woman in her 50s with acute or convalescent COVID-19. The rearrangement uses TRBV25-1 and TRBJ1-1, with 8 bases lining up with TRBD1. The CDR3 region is CASSLDRVGTEAFF. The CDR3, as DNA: TGTGCCAGCAGCCTGGACAGGGTGGGGACTGAAGCTTTCTTT.